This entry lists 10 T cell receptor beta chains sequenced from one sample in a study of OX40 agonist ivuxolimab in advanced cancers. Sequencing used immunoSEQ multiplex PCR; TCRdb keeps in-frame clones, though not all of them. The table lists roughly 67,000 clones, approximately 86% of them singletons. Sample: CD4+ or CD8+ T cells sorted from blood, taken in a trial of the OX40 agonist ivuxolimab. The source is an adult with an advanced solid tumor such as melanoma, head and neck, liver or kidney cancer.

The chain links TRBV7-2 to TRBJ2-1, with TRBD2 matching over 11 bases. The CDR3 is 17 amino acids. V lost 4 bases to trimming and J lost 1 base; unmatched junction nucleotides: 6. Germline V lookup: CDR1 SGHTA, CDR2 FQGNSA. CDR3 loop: CASSWIAGGVSYNEQFF. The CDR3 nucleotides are TGTGCCAGCAGCTGGATAGCGGGAGGGGTGTCCTACAATGAGCAGTTCTTC.

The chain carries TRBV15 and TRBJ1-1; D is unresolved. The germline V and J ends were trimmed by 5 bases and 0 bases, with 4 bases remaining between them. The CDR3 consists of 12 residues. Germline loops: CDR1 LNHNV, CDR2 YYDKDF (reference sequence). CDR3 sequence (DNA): TGTGCCACCAGCGGGTTGAACACTGAAGCTTTCTTT. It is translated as CATSGLNTEAFF. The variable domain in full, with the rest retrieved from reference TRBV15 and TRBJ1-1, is DAMVIQNPRYQVTQFGKPVTLSCSQTLNHNVMYWYQQKSSQAPKLLFHYYDKDFNNEADTPDNFQSRRPNTSFCFLDIRSPGLGDTAMYLCATSGLNTEAFFGQGTRLTVV.

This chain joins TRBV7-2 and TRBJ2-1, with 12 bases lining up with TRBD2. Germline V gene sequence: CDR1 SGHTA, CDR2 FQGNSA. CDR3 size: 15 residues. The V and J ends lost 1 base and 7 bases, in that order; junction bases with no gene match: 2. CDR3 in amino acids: CASSLVTSGRNEQFF. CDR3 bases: TGTGCCAGCAGCTTAGTAACTAGCGGGAGGAATGAGCAGTTCTTC.

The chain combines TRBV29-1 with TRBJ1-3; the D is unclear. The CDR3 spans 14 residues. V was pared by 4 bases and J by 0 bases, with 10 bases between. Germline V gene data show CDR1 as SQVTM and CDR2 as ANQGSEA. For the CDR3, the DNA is TGCAGCGTTGCGACGGTCCTCTCTGGAAACACCATATATTTT. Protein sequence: CSVATVLSGNTIYF.

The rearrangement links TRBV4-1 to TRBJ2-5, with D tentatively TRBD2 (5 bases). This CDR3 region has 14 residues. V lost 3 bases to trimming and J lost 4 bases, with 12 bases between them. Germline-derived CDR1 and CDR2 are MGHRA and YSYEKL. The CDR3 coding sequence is TGCGCCAGCAGCCAGCTACTAGTCTCAGAGACCCAGTACTTC. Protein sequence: CASSQLLVSETQYF.

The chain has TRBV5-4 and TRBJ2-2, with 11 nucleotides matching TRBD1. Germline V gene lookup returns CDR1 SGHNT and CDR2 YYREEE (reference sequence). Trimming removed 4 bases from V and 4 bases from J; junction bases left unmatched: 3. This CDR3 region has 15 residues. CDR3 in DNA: TGTGCCAGCAGCGCGGGACAGGGGGTCACCGGGGAGCTGTTTTTT. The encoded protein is CASSAGQGVTGELFF.

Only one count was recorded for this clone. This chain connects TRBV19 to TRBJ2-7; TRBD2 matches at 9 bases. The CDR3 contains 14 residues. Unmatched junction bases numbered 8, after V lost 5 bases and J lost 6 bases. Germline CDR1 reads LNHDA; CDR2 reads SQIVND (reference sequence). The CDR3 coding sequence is TGTGCCAGTAGTTTATTGGGACTAGCAAGCGAGCAGTACTTC. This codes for CASSLLGLASEQYF.

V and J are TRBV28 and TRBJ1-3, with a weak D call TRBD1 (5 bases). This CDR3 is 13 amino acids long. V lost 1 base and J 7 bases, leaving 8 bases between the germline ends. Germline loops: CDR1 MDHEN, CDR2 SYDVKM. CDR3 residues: CASSLYRQNTIYF. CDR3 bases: TGTGCCAGCAGTTTATACAGGCAGAACACCATATATTTT.

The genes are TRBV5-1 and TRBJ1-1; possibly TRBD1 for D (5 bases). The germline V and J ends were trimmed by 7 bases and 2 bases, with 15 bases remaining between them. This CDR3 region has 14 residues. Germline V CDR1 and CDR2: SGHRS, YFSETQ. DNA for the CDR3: TGCGCCAGCCACCCCGGGACCGAAAACACTGAAGCTTTCTTT. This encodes CASHPGTENTEAFF.

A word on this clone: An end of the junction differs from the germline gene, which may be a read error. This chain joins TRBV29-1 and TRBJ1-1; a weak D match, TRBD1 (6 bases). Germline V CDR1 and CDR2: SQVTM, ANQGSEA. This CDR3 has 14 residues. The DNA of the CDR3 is TGTAGCGTTGAAGATCGCAACAGGGACACTGAAGCTCTCTTT. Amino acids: CSVEDRNRDTEALF.